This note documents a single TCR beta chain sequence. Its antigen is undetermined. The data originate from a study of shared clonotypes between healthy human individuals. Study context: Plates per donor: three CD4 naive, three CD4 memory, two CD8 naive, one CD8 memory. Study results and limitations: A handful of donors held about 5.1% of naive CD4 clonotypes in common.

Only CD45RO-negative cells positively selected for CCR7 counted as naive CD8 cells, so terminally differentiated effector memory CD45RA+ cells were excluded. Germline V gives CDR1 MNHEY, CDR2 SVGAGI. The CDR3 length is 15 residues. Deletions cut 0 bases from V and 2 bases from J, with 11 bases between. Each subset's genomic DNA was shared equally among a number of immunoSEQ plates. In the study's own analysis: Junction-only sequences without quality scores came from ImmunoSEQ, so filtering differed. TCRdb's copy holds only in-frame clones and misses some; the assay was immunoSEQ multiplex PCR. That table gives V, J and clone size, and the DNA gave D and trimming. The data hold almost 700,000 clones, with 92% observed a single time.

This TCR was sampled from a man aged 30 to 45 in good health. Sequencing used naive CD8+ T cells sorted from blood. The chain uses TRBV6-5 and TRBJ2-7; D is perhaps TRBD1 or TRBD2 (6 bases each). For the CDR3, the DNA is TGTGCCAGCAGTTACTCCGGGGGCGAACCCTACGAGCAGTACTTC. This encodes CASSYSGGEPYEQYF.